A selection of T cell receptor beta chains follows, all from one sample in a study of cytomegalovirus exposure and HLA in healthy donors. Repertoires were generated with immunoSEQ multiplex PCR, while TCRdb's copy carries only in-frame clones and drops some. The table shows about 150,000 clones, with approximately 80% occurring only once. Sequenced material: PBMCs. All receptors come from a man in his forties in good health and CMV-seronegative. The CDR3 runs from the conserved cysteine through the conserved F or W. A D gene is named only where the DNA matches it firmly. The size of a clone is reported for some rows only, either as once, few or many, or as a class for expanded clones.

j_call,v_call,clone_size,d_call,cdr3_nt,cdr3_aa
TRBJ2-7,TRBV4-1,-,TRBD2,TGCGCCAGCAGCCAAGCCGGGGGGACCTACGAGCAGTACTTC,CASSQAGGTYEQYF
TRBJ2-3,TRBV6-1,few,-,TGTGCCAGCAGTACCCCGACTAGGGGGCTAGATACGCAGTATTTT,CASSTPTRGLDTQYF
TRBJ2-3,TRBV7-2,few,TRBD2,TGTGCCAGCAGCTCGGTAAGCGGGGGGGGAGGAGATACGCAGTATTTT,CASSSVSGGGGDTQYF
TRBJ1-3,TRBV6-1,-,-,TGTGCCAGCAGTGAATTAGAGAGCTCTGGAAACACCATATATTTT,CASSELESSGNTIYF
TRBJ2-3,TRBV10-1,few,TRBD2,TGCGCCAGCAGTGAGTCTGGCGGGAGTGTCGCAGATACGCAGTATTTT,CASSESGGSVADTQYF
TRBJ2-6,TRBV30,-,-,TGTGCCTGGAGTAGGATAGGGGGCTCTGGGGCCAACGTCCTGACTTTC,CAWSRIGGSGANVLTF
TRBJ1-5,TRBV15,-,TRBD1,TGTGCCACCAGCAGAGAGGGCAGGGGGAATCAGCCCCAGCATTTT,CATSREGRGNQPQHF
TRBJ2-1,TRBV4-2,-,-,TGTGCCAGCAGCCAAGTTATTCGCGGAGAGCAGTTCTTC,CASSQVIRGEQFF
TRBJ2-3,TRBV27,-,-,TGTGCCAGCAGTCCTAGAGAAGGAGATACGCAGTATTTT,CASSPREGDTQYF
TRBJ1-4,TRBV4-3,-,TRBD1,TGCGCCAGCAGCCAAGACTTAACAGGGGATGAAAAACTGTTTTTT,CASSQDLTGDEKLFF
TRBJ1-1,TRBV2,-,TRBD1,TGTGCCAGCACTGAAGGGGTGACAGGGGGAGGAACTGAAGCTTTCTTT,CASTEGVTGGGTEAFF
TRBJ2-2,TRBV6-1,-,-,TGTGCCAGCAGTGAAAGCCCGGAGAGGGCCGGGGAGCTGTTTTTT,CASSESPERAGELFF
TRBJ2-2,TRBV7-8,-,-,TGTGCCAGCAGCTTAGCTCAAGGGGGGAACACCGGGGAGCTGTTTTTT,CASSLAQGGNTGELFF
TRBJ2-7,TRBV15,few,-,TGTGCCACCAGCAGAGACTACTACGAGCAGTACTTC,CATSRDYYEQYF
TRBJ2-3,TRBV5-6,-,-,TGTGCCAGCAGCAACCGGGGCACAGATACGCAGTATTTT,CASSNRGTDTQYF
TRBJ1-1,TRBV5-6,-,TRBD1,TGTGCCAGCAGCTTGTCCCGGGACAGGGGTCTGAACACTGAAGCTTTCTTT,CASSLSRDRGLNTEAFF
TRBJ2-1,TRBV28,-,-,-,CASSSSGQGYNEQFF
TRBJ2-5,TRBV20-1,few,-,TGCAGTGCAGCTAGGGAGACCCAGTACTTC,CSAARETQYF